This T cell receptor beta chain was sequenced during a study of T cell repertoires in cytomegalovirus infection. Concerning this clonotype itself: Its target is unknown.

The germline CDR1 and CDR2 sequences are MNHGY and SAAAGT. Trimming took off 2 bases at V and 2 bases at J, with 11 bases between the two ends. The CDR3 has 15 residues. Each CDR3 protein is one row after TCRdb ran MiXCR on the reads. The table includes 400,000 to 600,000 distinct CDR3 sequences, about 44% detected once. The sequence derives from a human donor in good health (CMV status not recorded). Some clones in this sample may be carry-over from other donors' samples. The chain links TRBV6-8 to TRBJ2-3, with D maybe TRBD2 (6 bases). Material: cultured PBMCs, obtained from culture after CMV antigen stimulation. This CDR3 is CASSYERASTDTQYF. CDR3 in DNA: TGTGCCAGCAGTTACGAGCGGGCTTCCACAGATACGCAGTATTTT.